The 23 T cell receptor beta chains below all came from one sample that was sequenced in a study of tissue T cells after allogeneic stem cell transplantation. Time point of the sample: mouse harvest day 7 after allogeneic transplant. Mouse grafts combined 10^7 T-cell-depleted bone marrow cells with 10^6 splenic CD5+ T cells. The repertoire was sequenced with immunoSEQ multiplex PCR; TCRdb's copy has only in-frame clones and lacks some. The sample holds some 2,000 clones, about half seen once. The sequenced material came from spleen. These receptors came from a female BALB/c mouse given C57BL/6 T cells with graft-versus-host disease after an allogeneic hematopoietic cell transplant.

Of note for this clone: Gene names follow the mouse nomenclature. Read sequence stops 1 residue before the CDR3 end, and the germline J gene provides the missing end. The rearrangement links TRBV19 to TRBJ2-5, with a weak D call TRBD1 (5 bases). The CDR3 loop spans 14 amino acids. From germline, CDR1 is FNHDT and CDR2 SITEND (reference sequence). V was trimmed by 1 base and J by 2 bases, leaving 8 bases between them. The CDR3 bases that were read are TGTGCCAGCAGTATACAGGGTGCCCAAGACACCCAGTAC. Translating it yields CASSIQGAQDTQY. The whole CDR3 reads CASSIQGAQDTQYF. The full variable domain, rest sourced from reference TRBV19 and TRBJ2-5, is GGIITQTPKFLIGQEGQKLTLKCQQNFNHDTMYWYRQDSGKGLRLIYYSITENDLQKGDLSEGYDASREKKSSFSLTVTSAQKNEMAVFLCASSIQGAQDTQYFGPGTRLLVL.

To note about this clone: Gene names and germline match the mouse. The read stops 1 residue short of the end of the CDR3; the missing end is completed from the germline J gene. V and J are TRBV29 and TRBJ2-7; D gene ambiguous. V lost 10 bases to trimming and J lost 4 bases, with 5 bases between them. The length of the CDR3 is 9 residues. Germline V gives CDR1 MSHET, CDR2 SYDVDS. The sequenced CDR3 bases are TGTGCTAACGATTATGAACAGTAC. Encoded protein: CANDYEQY. The full CDR3 protein is CANDYEQYF.

Points on this clone: Gene names refer to mouse genes. The read falls 1 residue short of the CDR3 end, and the missing part is taken from the germline J gene. The genes are TRBV5 and TRBJ2-5; 7 positions agree with TRBD1. Germline CDR1 LGHNA, CDR2 YNLKQL (reference sequence). With V trimmed by 0 bases and J by 0 bases, 0 bases remained unmatched. CDR3 length equals 15 residues. CDR3 DNA, as far as it was read: TGTGCCAGCAGCCAAGACAGGGGGAACCAAGACACCCAGTAC. The encoded protein is CASSQDRGNQDTQY. The CDR3 in its entirety is CASSQDRGNQDTQYF.

Points on this clone: Germline and genes here are mouse. The read terminates 1 residue before the CDR3 end, so the remaining end is supplied by the germline J gene. The V gene is TRBV31, the J gene TRBJ2-1; TRBD2 aligns across 14 bases. Germline CDR1 and CDR2: GKSSPN and SITVG. The length of the CDR3 is 16 residues. The V and J ends lost 2 bases and 3 bases, in that order; junction bases with no gene match: 3. The CDR3 DNA, read in part, is TGTGCCTGGAGTGAGGGACTGGGGGGGCGCTATGCTGAGCAGTTC. Residues: CAWSEGLGGRYAEQF. The whole CDR3 region reads CAWSEGLGGRYAEQFF.

As regards this clone: Gene names and germline match the mouse. The read ends 1 residue early relative to the CDR3; the germline J gene fills the gap. J is TRBJ2-1 and V is TRBV31, with D perhaps matching TRBD1 (5 bases). The CDR3 runs to 15 residues. V gave up 0 bases and J gave up 3 bases, with 12 bases separating them. Germline CDR1 GKSSPN, CDR2 SITVG. The sequenced CDR3 bases are TGTGCCTGGAGTCTAGAGGGGAGACTCTATGCTGAGCAGTTC. It yields the protein CAWSLEGRLYAEQF. The full CDR3 is CAWSLEGRLYAEQFF.

With regard to this clone: Mouse gene names and germline throughout. The read halts 1 residue ahead of the CDR3 end, with the missing end drawn from the germline J gene. The V call is TRBV15, the J call TRBJ1-1; TRBD1 aligns across 8 bases. V gave up 2 bases and J gave up 1 base; unmatched junction bases: 0. The V gene's germline CDR1 is SGHND and CDR2 FRSKSL. This CDR3 spans 14 amino acids. CDR3 bases read: TGTGCCAGCAGTTTACAGGGGGCGAACACAGAAGTCTTC. It is translated as CASSLQGANTEVF. The CDR3, in full, reads CASSLQGANTEVFF.

To note about this clone: Gene names and germline match the mouse. Partial CDR3 DNA: TGTGCCAGCAGTCCGGGACAGAGAGACACCCAGTAC. The encoded protein is CASSPGQRDTQY. In full, the CDR3 reads CASSPGQRDTQYF. The gene calls are TRBV26 and TRBJ2-5; 7 bases are shared with TRBD1. Sequencing ends 1 residue short of the CDR3 end; the germline J gene provides the rest. Trimming removed 4 bases from V and 5 bases from J; junction bases left unmatched: 3. The length of the CDR3 is 13 residues. Germline V CDR1 and CDR2: KGHPV, FQNQEV (reference sequence).

This clone was seen a few times. Gene names denote mouse genes. Read data end 1 residue before the CDR3 end; the end is taken from the germline J gene. The rearrangement joins TRBV2 to TRBJ2-7; 11 bases line up with TRBD2. This CDR3 comprises 12 residues. The germline V gene encodes CDR1 LGHNA and CDR2 YSYQKL. The ends lost 3 bases at V and 9 bases at J; junction bases unmatched: 1. CDR3 loop: CASSQGTGGQYF. CDR3 DNA (partial): TGTGCCAGCAGCCAGGGGACTGGGGGACAGTAC.

A note on this clone: Gene labels here are mouse ones. The read terminates 1 residue ahead of where the CDR3 ends, so the germline J gene completes it. The J gene is TRBJ2-1, the V gene TRBV24; D remains ambiguous. CDR3 length: 14 amino acids. Germline V gene data show CDR1 as KGHTA and CDR2 as FRNEEI. V gave up 1 base and J gave up 0 bases, with 4 bases separating them. CDR3 DNA (partial): TGTGCCAGCAGTCTGTCGGTTAACTATGCTGAGCAGTTC. Amino acid sequence: CASSLSVNYAEQF. The complete CDR3 reads CASSLSVNYAEQFF.

Turning to this clone: Mouse names are used for the genes. The CDR3 goes on 1 residue after the read ends, and that part is filled in from the germline J gene. Other DNA sequences from this sample encode an identical CDR3 as well. The V and J genes are TRBV3 and TRBJ2-2; the D gene is possibly TRBD2 (6 bases). V lost 4 bases and J 1 base, leaving 7 bases between the germline ends. CDR3 size: 14 residues. Looked up from germline, CDR1 is SNHLY and CDR2 is FYNGKV (reference sequence). The CDR3 region is CASSSTGNTGQLYF. Partial CDR3 DNA: TGTGCCAGCAGCTCGACTGGAAACACCGGGCAGCTCTAC.

Only a few counts were recorded for this clone. Genes and germline are mouse. Read sequence stops 1 residue before the CDR3 end, and the germline J gene provides the missing end. This sequence joins TRBV24 and TRBJ1-2; D is perhaps TRBD1 (6 bases). Germline CDR1 is KGHTA and CDR2 is FRNEEI. V lost 8 bases and J lost 0, with 13 bases in between. The CDR3 extends over 14 amino acids. Partial CDR3 DNA: TGTGCCAGCCCTCAGGCAGGGGCAAACTCCGACTACACC. This translates into CASPQAGANSDYT. In full, the CDR3 reads CASPQAGANSDYTF.

This clone was seen a single time. Gene names are the mouse ones. The CDR3 end lies 1 residue beyond the end of the read and is filled in from the germline J gene. The gene calls are TRBV3 and TRBJ1-3; no definite D call. CDR3 length: 14 residues. The V gene lost 1 base and the J gene lost 0 bases, with 4 bases spanning the gap. Looked up from germline, CDR1 is SNHLY and CDR2 is FYNGKV (reference sequence). The CDR3 sequence is CASSLVDSGNTLYF. The covered CDR3 bases are TGTGCCAGCAGCTTAGTCGATTCTGGAAATACGCTCTAT.

This clone is classed as large. Mouse germline and gene names are used. The CDR3 end falls 1 residue outside the read, so it is completed with the germline J gene. V gene TRBV15 combines with J gene TRBJ2-7; 9 bases fit TRBD2. CDR3 length: 14 amino acids. The J segment lost 7 bases and the V segment lost 5 bases, leaving 9 bases of the junction unmatched. Germline V lookup: CDR1 SGHND, CDR2 FRSKSL. This CDR3 reads CASSLDWGRGEQYF. The CDR3 DNA, read in part, is TGTGCCAGCAGTCTAGACTGGGGGAGAGGGGAACAGTAC.

With respect to this clone: All gene names here are mouse names. Sequencing ends 1 residue short of the CDR3 end; the germline J gene provides the rest. J is TRBJ2-4 and V is TRBV23; TRBD2, the table's D call, was not compared with the DNA. CDR3 size: 14 residues. From germline, CDR1 is KGHTA and CDR2 FQNQQP. The CDR3 spells CSSSQSLSQNTLYF. The DNA read from the CDR3 is TGCTCCAGCAGTCAATCGCTGAGTCAAAACACCTTGTAC. The whole variable domain, filled in from reference TRBV23 and TRBJ2-4, reads DAAVTQKPRYLIKMKGQEAEMKCIPEKGHTAVFWYQQKQSKELKFLIYFQNQQPLDQIDMVKERFSAVCPSSSLCSLGIRTCEAEDSALYLCSSSQSLSQNTLYFGAGTRLSVL.

Remarks on this clone: The genes are named according to mouse. Read data end 1 residue before the CDR3 end; the end is taken from the germline J gene. This sequence joins TRBV13-1 and TRBJ2-5; 8 bases fit TRBD1. V lost 3 bases to trimming and J lost 0 bases; unmatched junction nucleotides: 3. CDR3 size: 15 residues. Germline loops: CDR1 NSHNY, CDR2 SYGAGN. CDR3 loop: CASSGTGRNQDTQYF. Incomplete CDR3 DNA: TGTGCCAGCAGTGGGACAGGGAGGAACCAAGACACCCAGTAC.

Worth noting for this clone: Each gene name is a mouse one. Read coverage stops 1 residue before the CDR3 terminus; the germline J gene supplies the remainder. V and J are TRBV19 and TRBJ2-4, with 8 nucleotides matching TRBD1. From germline, CDR1 is FNHDT and CDR2 SITEND (reference sequence). CDR3 length: 13 amino acids. The trim removed 4 bases at V and 6 bases at J, leaving 4 bases unmatched. CDR3 sequence: CASSPGGSNTLYF. CDR3 DNA, as far as it was read: TGTGCCAGCAGTCCAGGGGGCTCTAACACCTTGTAC.

In regard to this clone: Any gene name here is a mouse gene name. The observed sequence ends 1 residue before the CDR3 terminus, with the missing tail filled in from the germline J gene. This chain uses TRBV26 with TRBJ2-1; 9 nucleotides line up with TRBD1. Trimming cost V 4 bases and J 7 bases; bases outside gene matches: 5. The CDR3 is 14 residues long. Germline CDR1 is KGHPV and CDR2 is FQNQEV (reference sequence). Incomplete CDR3 DNA: TGTGCCAGCAGTCCTCCGACAGGGGGAGCTGAGCAGTTC. Translation: CASSPPTGGAEQF. The full CDR3 reads CASSPPTGGAEQFF. Full variable domain (missing parts from reference TRBV26 and TRBJ2-1): NSKVIQTPRYLVKGQGQKAKMRCIPEKGHPVVFWYQQNKNNEFKFLINFQNQEVLQQIDMTEKRFSAECPSNSPCSLEIQSSEAGDSALYLCASSPPTGGAEQFFGPGTRLTVL.

This clone was seen more than once but under ten times. Gene names and germline match the mouse. The sequenced part of the CDR3 DNA is TGTGCCAGCGGTGAATGGGGCCACAACCAGGCTCCGCTT. Translation: CASGEWGHNQAPL. The whole CDR3 sequence is CASGEWGHNQAPLF. This sequence joins TRBV13-2 and TRBJ1-5, with D tentatively TRBD1 (5 bases). The read ends 1 residue shy of where the CDR3 ends; the end is completed using the germline J gene. This CDR3 spans 14 amino acids. The germline V gene encodes CDR1 NNHNN and CDR2 SYGAGS (reference sequence). Trimming removed 2 bases at V and 2 bases at J, with 8 bases between.

Notes on this clone: Any gene name here is a mouse gene name. The read terminates 1 residue before the CDR3 end, so the remaining end is supplied by the germline J gene. The chain is built from TRBV13-3 and TRBJ1-5; D is possibly TRBD1 (5 bases). The CDR3 covers 13 residues. Germline values: CDR1 NNHDY, CDR2 SYVADS. The V end was cut by 0 bases, the J end by 5 bases, with 6 bases between. The part of the CDR3 DNA that was read is TGTGCCAGCAGTGATGTCAGGGACCAGGCTCCGCTT. Its protein is CASSDVRDQAPL. The complete CDR3 protein is CASSDVRDQAPLF.

For this clone: Here the gene names and germline are mouse. The CDR3 end falls 1 residue outside the read, so it is completed with the germline J gene. J is TRBJ2-4 and V is TRBV16; perhaps D is TRBD1 or TRBD2 (5 bases each). The CDR3 sequence is 12 residues long. The V gene lost 4 bases and the J gene lost 7 bases, with 9 bases spanning the gap. Germline V CDR1 and CDR2: SGHSA, FRNQAP. The CDR3 reads CASSSTGDTLYF. CDR3 bases read: TGTGCAAGCAGCTCCACGGGGGACACCTTGTAC.

Notes on this clone: These gene names are mouse names. The sequenced CDR3 bases are TGTGCCAGCAGTTTAGATGGGTACTATGCTGAGCAGTTC. The encoded protein is CASSLDGYYAEQF. In full, the CDR3 is CASSLDGYYAEQFF. This chain links TRBV15 with TRBJ2-1; D is ambiguous. The DNA ends 1 residue before the CDR3 does, and the rest of the CDR3 is filled in from the germline J gene. This CDR3 is 14 amino acids long. V lost 1 base and J lost 2, with 6 bases in between. Germline CDR1 SGHND, CDR2 FRSKSL.

Of note for this clone: The germline and genes are mouse ones. The read ends 1 residue early relative to the CDR3; the germline J gene fills the gap. V gene TRBV26 combines with J gene TRBJ2-2; weak D call: TRBD1 (6 bases). CDR3 length: 15 residues. Germline V gene sequence: CDR1 KGHPV, CDR2 FQNQEV (reference sequence). The V and J ends lost 3 bases and 3 bases respectively, with 11 bases between them. This chain's CDR3 is CASSLGTTDTGQLYF. The CDR3 bases that were read are TGTGCCAGCAGTCTCGGGACAACAGACACCGGGCAGCTCTAC.

Details on this clone: The gene names given are mouse names. The read finishes 1 residue shy of the CDR3 end, and the germline J gene is used to complete it. This rearrangement joins TRBV26 to TRBJ1-5; tentatively, D is TRBD1 (5 bases). Germline V gives CDR1 KGHPV, CDR2 FQNQEV (reference sequence). This CDR3 contains 15 residues. With 4 bases removed from V and 0 bases from J, the gap between germline ends came to 10 bases. The chain's CDR3 is CASSPGPYNNQAPLF. The covered CDR3 bases are TGTGCCAGCAGTCCGGGGCCCTATAACAACCAGGCTCCGCTT.